This is a list of T cell receptor beta chains from one sample in a study of response to subunit inactivated influenza vaccine. TCRdb itself ran the RT-PCR reads through MiXCR, one entry per CDR3 protein. The table has about 160,000 distinct CDR3 sequences, about a tenth seen once. The sample was non-naive T cells sorted from PBMCs, taken roughly 6 weeks after vaccination. The receptor source for this set is a man over 45 who received an inactivated influenza vaccine. CDR3s include the opening cysteine and the closing phenylalanine or tryptophan. A D gene is named only where the DNA matches it firmly. Size values are once, few and many counts, or a class for expanded clones, and some rows have none.

j_gene | v_gene | d_gene | abundance | CDR3nt | CDR3aa
TRBJ2-1 | TRBV20-1 | TRBD2 | NA | TGCAGTGCTGATGAGCGGGAGATTTTCTACAATGAGCAGTTCTTC | CSADEREIFYNEQFF
TRBJ2-5 | TRBV2 | NA | NA | TGTGCCAGCAGGGTGGGAACACTTGAAGCGCGAGAGACCCAGTACTTC | CASRVGTLEARETQYF
TRBJ1-2 | TRBV7-8 | NA | NA | TGTGCCAGCAGCTCAGGACGGGAATATGGCTACACCTTC | CASSSGREYGYTF
TRBJ1-6 | TRBV4-2 | NA | many | TGTGCCAGCAGCATGACAGGCTCTAATTCACCCCTCCACTTT | CASSMTGSNSPLHF
TRBJ1-5 | TRBV20-1 | NA | NA | TGCAGCGCAAAAACCTCAGGGGGCAATCAGCCCCAGCATTTT | CSAKTSGGNQPQHF
TRBJ1-1 | TRBV4-3 | NA | NA | TGCGCCAGCAGCCGCTCTGGAGGGGCTGAAGCTTTCTTT | CASSRSGGAEAFF
TRBJ2-7 | TRBV5-1 | TRBD1 | many | TGCGCCAGCAGCTTGGGGGGGACAGGAGGCGGCGAGCAGTACTTC | CASSLGGTGGGEQYF
TRBJ1-5 | TRBV6-2/TRBV6-3 | NA | many | TGTGCCAGCAGTCCCCCCCGGACTTTGAGCAATCAGCCCCAGCATTTT | CASSPPRTLSNQPQHF
TRBJ2-7 | TRBV9 | TRBD1 | few | TGTGCCAGCAGCGCCCGGGACAGCTCCTACGAGCAGTACTTC | CASSARDSSYEQYF
TRBJ2-2 | TRBV27 | NA | few | TGTGCCAGCAGCCCCTTTGAGACCGGGGAGCTGTTTTTT | CASSPFETGELFF
TRBJ1-1 | TRBV7-2 | NA | NA | TGTGCCAGCAGCGTGATTCCCGAGGTGACTGAAGCTTTCTTT | CASSVIPEVTEAFF
TRBJ2-5 | TRBV5-4 | TRBD1 | NA | TGTGCCAGCAGCTTGGATGGGACAGGGTGGGAGACCCAGTACTTC | CASSLDGTGWETQYF
TRBJ1-2 | TRBV4-3 | NA | few | TGCGCCAGCAGCCAAGCCGCCGGAGACTATGGCTACACCTTC | CASSQAAGDYGYTF
TRBJ2-1 | TRBV7-7 | TRBD2 | few | TGTGCTAGCAGCCCCAGCGCCGGGGGGGGTTTCGGTGAGCAGTTCTTC | CASSPSAGGGFGEQFF
TRBJ2-2 | TRBV5-1 | NA | NA | TGCGCCAGCAGCTTGGTTGTGGGCACCGGGGAGCTGTTTTTT | CASSLVVGTGELFF
TRBJ2-7 | TRBV29-1 | NA | NA | TGCAGCGTTGAACCCCTGGAGCAGGACTACGAGCAGTACTTC | CSVEPLEQDYEQYF
TRBJ2-2 | TRBV11-2 | NA | many | TGTGCCAGCAGTGGTGAGGTCGGGGTTGTGAACACCGGGGAGCTGTTTTTT | CASSGEVGVVNTGELFF
TRBJ1-2 | TRBV6-1 | TRBD1 | NA | TGTGCCAGCAGTCAAGCGGGACAGGGCTATTTTAGCTATGGCTACACCTTC | CASSQAGQGYFSYGYTF
TRBJ2-7 | TRBV27 | NA | many | TGTGCCAGCGGCCTAGATTGGGGGGAAAAGTACTTC | CASGLDWGEKYF
TRBJ1-6 | TRBV12-3/TRBV12-4 | NA | few | TGTGCCAGCAGTAAAACAGGCTCCAATTCACCCCTCCACTTT | CASSKTGSNSPLHF
TRBJ2-1 | TRBV7-9 | NA | few | TGTGCCAGCTTAGGACAGCCAGCCTACAATGAGCAGTTCTTC | CASLGQPAYNEQFF
TRBJ1-5 | TRBV28 | NA | few | TGTGCCAGCAGTTTGAGCCATCAGCCCCAGCATTTT | CASSLSHQPQHF
TRBJ2-1 | TRBV12-3/TRBV12-4 | TRBD2 | many | TGTGCCAGCAGTCCCGGACTAGCGGGAGGGCGCAATGAGCAGTTCTTC | CASSPGLAGGRNEQFF
TRBJ2-5 | TRBV2 | TRBD1 | few | TGTGCCAGCAGGAACTTCGGGGACAGGCAAGAGACCCAGTACTTC | CASRNFGDRQETQYF
TRBJ2-5 | TRBV5-6 | TRBD1 | many | TGTGCCAGCAGCTTTCTAGGGACAGGGGGGGCGACCCAGTACTTC | CASSFLGTGGATQYF
TRBJ1-3 | TRBV20-1 | NA | NA | TGCAGTGCTAGAGGATTTCCCTCCTCTGGAAACACCATATATTTT | CSARGFPSSGNTIYF